This is a list of T cell receptor beta chains from one sample in a study of Tregs in tolerant kidney transplant recipients. Measured with immunoSEQ multiplex PCR; TCRdb has only the in-frame clones, and not every one. Among 90,000 to 150,000 clones listed, about 90% were seen once. The sample consisted of CD4+ T cells from blood. The source of these receptors is a human donor in good health. The CDR3 runs from the conserved cysteine through the conserved F or W. D genes are given only for firm matches. A row's size may be missing; if present it is once, few, many or a size class.

cdr3_aa	cdr3_nt	v_call	j_call	clone_size	d_call
CASSGTGTAEAFF	TGTGCCAGCAGCGGGACAGGAACCGCTGAAGCTTTCTTT	TRBV6-1	TRBJ1-1	NA	TRBD1
CASSEAPGWDF	TGTGCCAGCAGTGAAGCGCCGGGATGGGATTTT	TRBV6-1	TRBJ1-3	NA	NA
CASSVEPGEGSPLHF	TGTGCCAGCAGCGTAGAACCAGGGGAAGGTTCACCCCTCCACTTT	TRBV9	TRBJ1-6	NA	NA
CATRRTGSHYEQYF	TGTGCTACCAGACGAACGGGCTCCCACTACGAGCAGTACTTC	TRBV6-1	TRBJ2-7	NA	NA
CASSPTGIGNTIYF	TGTGCCAGCAGTCCGACAGGAATTGGAAACACCATATATTTT	TRBV6-6	TRBJ1-3	NA	NA
CASGLTGRGGTTEAFF	TGTGCTAGTGGTTTAACCGGGAGAGGAGGGACCACTGAAGCTTTCTTT	TRBV12-5	TRBJ1-1	NA	NA
CASSRGRDYEQYF	TGTGCCAGCAGCAGGGGGCGCGACTACGAGCAGTACTTC	TRBV2	TRBJ2-7	NA	TRBD1
CSGWTAAPEKLFF	TGCAGCGGCTGGACAGCTGCGCCGGAAAAACTGTTTTTT	TRBV29-1	TRBJ1-4	NA	NA
CAWSLTGVGGYTF	TGTGCCTGGAGTTTAACAGGGGTAGGTGGCTACACCTTC	TRBV30	TRBJ1-2	NA	TRBD1
CASSRSGGSYNEQFF	TGTGCTAGCAGCCGGAGCGGGGGGTCCTACAATGAGCAGTTCTTC	TRBV7-7	TRBJ2-1	NA	TRBD2
CASSEDHYNEQFF	TGCGCCAGCAGTGAGGACCACTACAATGAGCAGTTCTTC	TRBV10-1	TRBJ2-1	once	NA
CASSSDRGRNQPQHF	TGTGCCAGCAGTTCGGACAGGGGGCGAAATCAGCCCCAGCATTTT	TRBV27	TRBJ1-5	once	TRBD1
CASSDPRTGDSPLHF	TGTGCCAGCAGTGACCCCCGGACAGGGGATTCACCCCTCCACTTT	TRBV25-1	TRBJ1-6	NA	TRBD1
CASREGEAKNIQYF	TGCGCCAGCAGGGAGGGGGAAGCCAAAAACATTCAGTACTTC	TRBV5-1	TRBJ2-4	NA	NA
CASSPGRATEAFF	TGCGCCAGCAGCCCCGGGAGGGCCACTGAAGCTTTCTTT	TRBV5-1	TRBJ1-1	NA	NA
CASSRTETQYF	TGTGCCAGCAGCCGAACCGAGACCCAGTACTTC	TRBV6-1	TRBJ2-5	NA	NA
CSVVTVLYEQYF	TGCAGCGTTGTAACGGTCCTCTACGAGCAGTACTTC	TRBV29-1	TRBJ2-7	NA	NA
CASDKQGEDYGYTF	TGTGCCAGCGATAAACAGGGGGAAGACTATGGCTACACCTTC	TRBV6-6	TRBJ1-2	NA	TRBD1
CASSFEKARGETQYF	TGTGCCAGCAGCTTTGAAAAAGCCCGGGGAGAGACCCAGTACTTC	TRBV7-9	TRBJ2-5	once	NA
CASSIEGGPRAAFF	TGTGCCAGTAGTATTGAGGGGGGCCCCAGAGCGGCTTTCTTT	TRBV19	TRBJ1-1	NA	NA
CASSDVAKEETQYF	TGCGCCAGCAGTGATGTGGCTAAAGAAGAGACCCAGTACTTC	TRBV10-1	TRBJ2-5	NA	NA
CASTPKGLYLGETQYF	TGTGCCAGCACCCCGAAGGGGCTGTACCTCGGGGAGACCCAGTACTTC	TRBV7-9	TRBJ2-5	NA	NA
CAWRSGGGYSNQPQHF	TGTGCCTGGAGGTCCGGGGGCGGTTATAGCAATCAGCCCCAGCATTTT	TRBV30	TRBJ1-5	once	NA
CASSLGRPPYEQYF	TGTGCCAGCAGCTTAGGACGGCCCCCCTACGAGCAGTACTTC	TRBV14	TRBJ2-7	NA	NA
CAWSVGGQRNYGYTF	TGTGCCTGGAGTGTGGGGGGACAGAGAAACTATGGCTACACCTTC	TRBV30	TRBJ1-2	NA	TRBD1
CAWSVGRRGNTGELFF	TGTGCCTGGAGTGTAGGTCGTCGGGGTAACACCGGGGAGCTGTTTTTT	TRBV30	TRBJ2-2	NA	NA
CASSKLAGGPDEQYF	TGTGCCAGCAGTAAGCTAGCGGGAGGGCCGGACGAGCAGTACTTC	TRBV6-6	TRBJ2-7	NA	TRBD2
CAWSASLGAVGYTF	TGTGCCTGGAGTGCCTCTTTGGGGGCGGTTGGCTACACCTTC	TRBV30	TRBJ1-2	NA	NA
CAISEPFRDRRTEAFF	TGTGCCATCAGTGAGCCGTTCCGGGACCGTAGGACTGAAGCTTTCTTT	TRBV10-3	TRBJ1-1	NA	NA
CASRNGGGPHEQFF	TGCGCCAGCAGAAACGGCGGAGGTCCCCATGAGCAGTTCTTC	TRBV10-2	TRBJ2-1	NA	NA
CASSGLAGTDTQYF	TGTGCCAGCAGTGGACTAGCCGGCACAGATACGCAGTATTTT	TRBV2	TRBJ2-3	NA	TRBD2
CSVEAAGSGIQYF	TGCAGCGTTGAAGCGGCGGGGAGTGGCATTCAGTACTTC	TRBV29-1	TRBJ2-4	NA	NA
CASSFGLAGGGEQFF	TGTGCCAGCAGTTTTGGACTAGCGGGGGGTGGTGAGCAGTTCTTC	TRBV27	TRBJ2-1	NA	TRBD2